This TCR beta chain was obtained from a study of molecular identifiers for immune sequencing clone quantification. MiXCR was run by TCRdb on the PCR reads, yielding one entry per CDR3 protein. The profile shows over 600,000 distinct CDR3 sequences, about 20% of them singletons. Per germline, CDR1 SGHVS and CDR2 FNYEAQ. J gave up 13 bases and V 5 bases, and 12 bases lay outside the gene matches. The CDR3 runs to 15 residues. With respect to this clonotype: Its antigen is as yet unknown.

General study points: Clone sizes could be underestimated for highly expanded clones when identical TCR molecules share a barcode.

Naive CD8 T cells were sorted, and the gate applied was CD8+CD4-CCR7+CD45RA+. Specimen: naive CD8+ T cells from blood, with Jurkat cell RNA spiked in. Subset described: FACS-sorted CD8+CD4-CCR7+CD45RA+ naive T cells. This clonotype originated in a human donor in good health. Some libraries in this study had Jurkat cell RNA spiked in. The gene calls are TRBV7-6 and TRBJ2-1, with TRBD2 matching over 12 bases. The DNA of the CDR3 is TGTGCCAGCAGCGGTAGACTAGCGGGAGACCCTAAACAGTTCTTC. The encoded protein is CASSGRLAGDPKQFF.